One and the same sample provided the 13 T cell receptor beta chains below, sequenced in a study of T cells after yellow fever vaccination. Using its own MiXCR run on the 5' RACE reads, TCRdb lists one record per CDR3 protein. The sample records 400,000 or so distinct CDR3 sequences, approximately 19% being singletons. The sample was PBMCs, taken before the yellow fever booster vaccination. These receptors were collected from a man younger than 35 who received the YFV17D yellow fever vaccine.

A few counts support this clonotype. V is TRBV6-5 and J is TRBJ1-1; D unclear. CDR3 size: 14 residues. V lost 4 bases and J lost 5, with 14 bases in between. Germline V gene lookup returns CDR1 MNHEY and CDR2 SVGAGI. CDR3 amino acids: CASSSPPDTTEAFF. The CDR3 coding sequence is TGTGCCAGCAGTTCGCCGCCCGATACTACTGAAGCTTTCTTT.

This rearrangement joins TRBV5-1 to TRBJ1-2, with 7 bases that match TRBD1. The CDR3 contains 14 residues. The junction had 6 bases not matched to a gene; V was cut back by 4 bases and J by 3 bases. Germline V gene lookup returns CDR1 SGHRS and CDR2 YFSETQ. In nucleotides, the CDR3 is TGCGCCAGCAGCCCAGGACAGGAAGACTATGGCTACACCTTC. This gives the protein CASSPGQEDYGYTF.

A few counts support this clonotype. The CDR3 spells CASSPPGQGNTGELFF. The DNA for the CDR3 is TGCGCCAGCAGCCCCCCGGGACAGGGGAACACCGGGGAGCTGTTTTTT. The chain carries TRBV4-3 and TRBJ2-2, with 9 bases aligning to TRBD1. The CDR3 has 16 residues. The V gene's germline CDR1 is LGHNA and CDR2 YSLEER. J lost 1 base, V lost 4 bases, and 4 bases had no gene match.

The chain couples TRBV7-9 to TRBJ1-6; 7 bases are a match to TRBD1. Germline V CDR1 and CDR2: SEHNR, FQNEAQ (reference sequence). This CDR3 is 15 amino acids long. The junction had 2 bases not matched to a gene; V was cut back by 6 bases and J by 0 bases. The DNA of the CDR3 is TGTGCCAGCAGGCAGGGGGACTCCTATAATTCACCCCTCCACTTT. Translating it yields CASRQGDSYNSPLHF. The variable domain in full, completed from reference TRBV7-9 and TRBJ1-6, reads DTGVSQNPRHKITKRGQNVTFRCDPISEHNRLYWYRQTLGQGPEFLTYFQNEAQLEKSRLLSDRFSAERPKGSFSTLEIQRTEQGDSAMYLCASRQGDSYNSPLHFGNGTRLTVT.

The V and J genes are TRBV6-2 or TRBV6-3 and TRBJ2-7, with D unresolved. The CDR3 sequence is 13 residues long. Germline CDR1 MNHEY, CDR2 SVGEGT. V gave up 9 bases and J gave up 1 base, with 13 bases separating them. This CDR3 reads CASRSVGSYEQYV. As DNA, the CDR3 is TGTGCCAGTAGGAGCGTTGGGTCCTACGAGCAGTACGTC.

The chain has TRBV27 and TRBJ2-1; tentatively, D is TRBD1 (5 bases). V was clipped by 0 bases and J by 6 bases, with 15 bases between them. CDR3 length: 16 residues. In germline, CDR1 is MNHEY, CDR2 SMNVEV (reference sequence). DNA of the CDR3: TGTGCCAGCAGTTTATCGTGGCAGGGTGCTCGCAATGAGCAGTTCTTC. It codes for CASSLSWQGARNEQFF.

The rearrangement joins TRBV6-5 to TRBJ2-7; TRBD1 aligns across 7 bases. The CDR3 length is 15 residues. Germline V CDR1 and CDR2: MNHEY, SVGAGI. V lost 1 base and J lost 5; bases outside the gene matches: 8. The DNA of the CDR3 is TGTGCCAGCAGTTACTTAGGGGGCGCTTTTGACGAGCAGTACGTC. Its translation is CASSYLGGAFDEQYV.

This rearrangement joins TRBV6-1 to TRBJ2-3; possibly TRBD1 for D (6 bases). This CDR3 region has 18 residues. Germline CDR1 is MNHNS and CDR2 is SASEGT. The V end was cut by 7 bases, the J end by 2 bases, with 25 bases between. CDR3 protein: CASTEFPVAGEDTDTQYF. CDR3 in DNA: TGTGCCAGCACCGAATTCCCAGTTGCAGGGGAAGACACAGATACGCAGTATTTT.

This chain links TRBV5-1 with TRBJ2-2; TRBD1 matches 7 bases. The CDR3 is made up of 14 amino acids. V lost 4 bases to trimming and J lost 5 bases; unmatched junction nucleotides: 5. Germline V lookup: CDR1 SGHRS, CDR2 YFSETQ. The CDR3 bases are TGCGCCAGCAGCACGGGACAGCTTACCGGGGAGCTGTTTTTT. As protein: CASSTGQLTGELFF.

The chain combines TRBV6-2 or TRBV6-3 with TRBJ2-3; tentatively, D is TRBD2 (6 bases). Trimming took 7 bases from V and 6 from J, leaving 11 bases between them. The CDR3 has 12 amino acids. Germline CDR1 MNHEY, CDR2 SVGEGT. CDR3 amino acids: CASTSGGDTQYF. CDR3 sequence (DNA): TGTGCCAGCACCTCCGGAGGGGATACGCAGTATTTT.

This clonotype was observed a few times. The chain couples TRBV7-6 to TRBJ2-1; D is undetermined. Germline lookup yields CDR1 SGHVS and CDR2 FNYEAQ. The CDR3 covers 12 residues. The V end lost 5 bases, the J end lost 4 bases, and 6 bases lay between the germline ends. The CDR3 DNA reads TGTGCCAGCAGCCGACCTTACAATGAGCAGTTCTTC. It codes for CASSRPYNEQFF.

The chain combines TRBV7-9 with TRBJ2-7, with 8 bases identical to TRBD1. From germline, CDR1 is SEHNR and CDR2 FQNEAQ (reference sequence). Unmatched junction bases numbered 2, after V lost 4 bases and J lost 6 bases. The CDR3 spans 12 residues. The DNA for the CDR3 is TGTGCCAGCAGCTACAGGGGGTCCGAGCAGTACTTC. Residues: CASSYRGSEQYF.

This clonotype was detected many times. CDR3 region: CASSQELADTQYF. In DNA, the CDR3 is TGTGCCAGCAGCCAAGAACTAGCAGATACGCAGTATTTT. The chain recombines TRBV7-3 with TRBJ2-3; weak D call: TRBD2 (5 bases). V lost 5 bases and J 4 bases, leaving 10 bases between the germline ends. Germline lookup yields CDR1 SGHTA and CDR2 FQGTGA. The CDR3 has 13 residues.